This entry concerns a single T cell receptor (beta chain). This entry belongs to a study of blood T cell repertoires in COVID-19. Study-wide background: Sources were T cells, B-cell-depleted T cells, or PBMCs; the material itself was cDNA or gDNA.

Study processing details: Nucleated cell counts were estimated from reference gene primer amplification. Sequencing was performed with immunoSEQ multiplex PCR; in TCRdb, only in-frame clones are kept and a portion is missing. V, J and clone size were drawn from that table, and D and trimming were deduced from the DNA. The data contain 250,000 or so clones, 84% of them singletons. CDR1 GTSNPN and CDR2 SVGIG come from the germline V gene (reference sequence). The V gene lost 4 bases and the J gene lost 3 bases, with 13 bases spanning the gap. The CDR3 covers 14 residues. The rearrangement links TRBV30 to TRBJ1-5; D might be TRBD1 (6 bases). The TCR originated in a woman aged 40 to 49 who had recovered from COVID-19. Specimen: peripheral blood. CDR3 sequence: CAWTKTGINQPQHF. The DNA for the CDR3 is TGTGCCTGGACCAAAACAGGGATCAATCAGCCCCAGCATTTT.